The 27 T cell receptor beta chains listed next were all sequenced from one sample in a study of T-cell memory formation after mild COVID-19. One entry per CDR3 protein, called by TCRdb with MiXCR from the 5' RACE reads. The data hold around 530,000 distinct CDR3 sequences, with approximately 21% observed a single time. Source material: PBMCs or a T cell subset sorted from them (not recorded which). Source of these receptors: an adult woman who had mild COVID-19 (a few samples of this study predate the infection). Cell type and time point are not known.

This chain uses TRBV13 with TRBJ2-2; D may be TRBD1 or TRBD2 (6 bases each). V shed 0 bases and J shed 7 bases, with 12 bases lying between them. Germline CDR1 and CDR2: PRHDT and FYEKMQ (reference sequence). The CDR3 contains 15 residues. The CDR3 is CASSLGQGGVGELFF. The DNA for the CDR3 is TGTGCCAGCAGCTTAGGACAGGGAGGTGTCGGGGAGCTGTTTTTT.

This clonotype was counted a few times. The chain couples TRBV7-9 to TRBJ2-5, with 7 positions matching TRBD1. V trimming: 5 bases; J trimming: 1 base; junction bases outside the gene matches: 7. The CDR3 has 15 residues. The germline CDR1 and CDR2 sequences are SEHNR and FQNEAQ (reference sequence). CDR3 region: CASSHRQGTQETQYF. The CDR3, as DNA: TGTGCCAGCAGCCATCGACAGGGCACCCAAGAGACCCAGTACTTC.

This clonotype occurred a few times. This rearrangement joins TRBV18 to TRBJ1-2; D unresolved. Germline V CDR1 and CDR2: KGHSH, LQKENI. The CDR3 is made up of 17 amino acids. V shed 4 bases and J shed 0 bases, with 18 bases lying between them. CDR3 DNA: TGTGCCAGCTCACGTGCCGGGCAGCTTTCAGCTAACTATGGCTACACCTTC. Residues: CASSRAGQLSANYGYTF. Variable domain in full (rest from reference TRBV18 and TRBJ1-2): NAGVMQNPRHLVRRRGQEARLRCSPMKGHSHVYWYRQLPEEGLKFMVYLQKENIIDESGMPKERFSAEFPKEGPSILRIQQVVRGDSAAYFCASSRAGQLSANYGYTFGSGTRLTVV.

This chain uses TRBV29-1 with TRBJ2-7; 8 positions agree with TRBD1. There are 13 residues in the CDR3. Germline assignment: CDR1 SQVTM and CDR2 ANQGSEA. V shed 6 bases, J shed 3 bases, and the junction held 7 bases outside the gene matches. CDR3 sequence reads: CSVYGQGNYEQYF. For the CDR3, the DNA is TGCAGCGTGTACGGACAGGGAAACTACGAGCAGTACTTC.

In its sample, this clonotype was seen a few times. In DNA, the CDR3 is TGCAGTGCTAGAGATCGTACTAGCGGGAGTAGCGCGAACACCGGGGAGCTGTTTTTT. This encodes CSARDRTSGSSANTGELFF. This chain links TRBV20-1 with TRBJ2-2; 11 positions agree with TRBD2. V shed 0 bases and J 0 bases; nucleotides not matched to a gene: 9. CDR1 and CDR2 (germline): DFQATT, SNEGSKA (reference sequence). The CDR3 runs 19 residues.

V and J are TRBV12-3 or TRBV12-4 and TRBJ2-7, with D perhaps given as TRBD1 or TRBD2 (5 bases each). V gave up 1 base and J gave up 5 bases, with 12 bases separating them. CDR3 size: 14 residues. The CDR3 loop reads CASSLGGTRDEQYF. CDR3 sequence (DNA): TGTGCCAGCAGTTTAGGAGGGACGCGCGACGAGCAGTACTTC.

The chain couples TRBV6-1 to TRBJ2-3; TRBD1 might be the D (6 bases). Germline V lookup: CDR1 MNHNS, CDR2 SASEGT. This CDR3 is built from 15 residues. Trimming took 6 bases from V and 0 from J, leaving 13 bases between them. The CDR3 region has the DNA TGTGCCAGCAGGGCCTGGACAGTGAGCACAGATACGCAGTATTTT. Its translation is CASRAWTVSTDTQYF.

The J gene is TRBJ2-7, the V gene TRBV30; TRBD1 aligns across 8 bases. With V trimmed by 0 bases and J by 2 bases, 3 bases remained unmatched. CDR3 size: 14 residues. Germline V lookup: CDR1 GTSNPN, CDR2 SVGIG (reference sequence). CDR3 sequence: CAWSVNRGAYEQYF. DNA of the CDR3: TGTGCCTGGAGTGTTAACAGGGGGGCCTACGAGCAGTACTTC.

This clonotype was counted between two and nine times. This chain connects TRBV13 to TRBJ1-2; possibly TRBD1 for D (6 bases). CDR1 and CDR2 from the germline V gene are PRHDT and FYEKMQ (reference sequence). V lost 3 bases, J lost 6 bases, and 11 bases lay in between. The CDR3 length is 13 residues. CDR3 residues: CASSFRTEDGYTF. The CDR3 region has the DNA TGTGCCAGCAGCTTCCGGACAGAGGATGGCTACACCTTC.

This clonotype was observed a few times. The rearrangement joins TRBV9 to TRBJ2-1, with TRBD2 matching 10 bases. Per germline, CDR1 SGDLS and CDR2 YYNGEE. The CDR3 has 18 amino acids. Germline trimming cut 0 bases from V and 1 base from J; bases unmatched to any gene: 7. CDR3 amino acids: CASSVGAGGAGSYNEQFF. As DNA, the CDR3 is TGTGCCAGCAGCGTAGGAGCGGGAGGGGCGGGATCCTACAATGAGCAGTTCTTC.

This clonotype has more than one count but fewer than ten. CDR3: CAWSLDSHEQYF. For the CDR3, the DNA is TGTGCCTGGAGCCTGGACTCACACGAGCAGTACTTC. The chain employs TRBV30 and TRBJ2-7; TRBD2 is a possible D gene (5 bases). The germline CDR1 and CDR2 sequences are GTSNPN and SVGIG (reference sequence). The CDR3 loop spans 12 amino acids. Trimming stripped 3 bases from V and 5 bases from J, with 11 bases between.

This clonotype has a handful of counts. The V and J genes are TRBV18 and TRBJ1-4; TRBD1 matches at 7 bases. Germline V lookup: CDR1 KGHSH, CDR2 LQKENI. J was trimmed by 1 base and V by 3 bases; bases with no gene match: 8. The CDR3 extends over 17 amino acids. CDR3 in amino acids: CASSPGRQGLTNEKLFF. The CDR3 region has the DNA TGTGCCAGCTCACCTGGTCGACAGGGATTAACTAATGAAAAACTGTTTTTT.

This clonotype was counted between two and nine times. This chain joins TRBV5-1 and TRBJ2-7, with unresolved D. The CDR3 consists of 14 residues. Germline CDR1 reads SGHRS; CDR2 reads YFSETQ. Trimming pared 0 bases from V and 0 bases from J, leaving 7 bases between. The CDR3 region is CASSLDELSYEQYF. For the CDR3, the DNA is TGCGCCAGCAGCTTGGACGAACTCTCCTACGAGCAGTACTTC.

The rearrangement uses TRBV19 and TRBJ1-3; D is perhaps TRBD1 (5 bases). Germline loops: CDR1 LNHDA, CDR2 SQIVND (reference sequence). The V gene lost 2 bases and the J gene lost 3 bases, with 14 bases spanning the gap. The CDR3 is 16 residues long. CDR3 bases: TGTGCCAGTAGTATAAATTCGGGGCTAAGTGGAAACACCATATATTTT. Protein product: CASSINSGLSGNTIYF.

The rearrangement links TRBV4-2 to TRBJ2-2, with 10 positions matching TRBD2. V lost 1 base, J lost 5 bases, and 10 bases stayed unmatched. CDR1 and CDR2 (germline): LGHNA, YNFKEQ. The CDR3 sequence is 18 residues long. CDR3: CASSQAGASGRGTGELFF. The CDR3 DNA reads as TGTGCCAGCAGCCAAGCGGGGGCTAGCGGGAGAGGGACCGGGGAGCTGTTTTTT.

This clonotype has a handful of counts. The rearrangement uses TRBV20-1 and TRBJ2-7; unclear D gene. Germline CDR1 reads DFQATT; CDR2 reads SNEGSKA (reference sequence). This CDR3 contains 16 residues. V was trimmed by 3 bases and J by 0 bases, leaving 18 bases between them. The CDR3 nucleotides are TGCAGTGCTAGCGAGTTGAGACGGAAAATCTCCTACGAGCAGTACTTC. Amino acid sequence: CSASELRRKISYEQYF.

The sample holds a few counts of this clonotype. The chain is built from TRBV5-1 and TRBJ2-3; no firm D call. The germline gives CDR1 SGHRS, CDR2 YFSETQ. The CDR3 covers 13 residues. The germline V and J ends were trimmed by 1 base and 5 bases, with 8 bases remaining between them. DNA of the CDR3: TGCGCCAGCAGCTTGTTTTCCCAAGATACGCAGTATTTT. The encoded protein is CASSLFSQDTQYF.

This clonotype was seen at least ten times. This chain uses TRBV5-1 with TRBJ2-7; 7 nucleotides match TRBD2. CDR1 and CDR2 from the germline V gene are SGHRS and YFSETQ. This CDR3 has 15 amino acids. J lost 6 bases, V lost 2 bases, and 11 bases had no gene match. CDR3 loop: CASSLMSQAGVEQYF. CDR3 nucleotides: TGCGCCAGCAGCTTAATGTCACAGGCGGGGGTCGAGCAGTACTTC.

The chain links TRBV7-9 to TRBJ2-5; no clear D gene. CDR1 and CDR2 from the germline V gene are SEHNR and FQNEAQ (reference sequence). This CDR3 region has 16 residues. V lost 1 base to trimming and J lost 2 bases, with 14 bases between them. The CDR3 sequence: CASSLGGRVGQETQYF. The CDR3 nucleotides read TGTGCCAGCAGCTTAGGGGGAAGGGTCGGGCAAGAGACCCAGTACTTC.

The chain has TRBV20-1 and TRBJ2-3, with D maybe TRBD2 (5 bases). The germline V gene has CDR1 DFQATT and CDR2 SNEGSKA (reference sequence). Deletions cut 3 bases from V and 1 base from J, with 20 bases between. The CDR3 sequence is 17 residues long. CDR3 nucleotide sequence: TGCAGTGCTAGTGGTAGCGCCGTGGGTCGTGGCACAGATACGCAGTATTTT. This codes for CSASGSAVGRGTDTQYF.

The V and J genes are TRBV18 and TRBJ2-3, with D perhaps TRBD1 or TRBD2 (6 bases each). Trimming removed 5 bases at V and 5 bases at J, with 11 bases between. Looked up from germline, CDR1 is KGHSH and CDR2 is LQKENI. CDR3 length: 13 amino acids. The CDR3 protein is CASSGGRRDTQYF. CDR3 DNA sequence: TGTGCCAGCTCAGGGGGGCGCAGAGATACGCAGTATTTT.

The genes are TRBV7-6 and TRBJ2-5, with 7 bases aligning to TRBD1. Germline loops: CDR1 SGHVS, CDR2 FNYEAQ. CDR3 length: 15 amino acids. V lost 3 bases and J lost 1; bases outside the gene matches: 5. CDR3 residues: CASSLETGTQETQYF. The DNA for the CDR3 is TGTGCCAGCAGCTTGGAGACAGGGACCCAAGAGACCCAGTACTTC. Full variable domain (remainder filled in from reference TRBV7-6 and TRBJ2-5): GAGVSQSPRYKVTKRGQDVALRCDPISGHVSLYWYRQALGQGPEFLTYFNYEAQQDKSGLPNDRFSAERPEGSISTLTIQRTEQRDSAMYRCASSLETGTQETQYFGPGTRLLVL.

In this sample, this clonotype turned up a few times. The chain joins TRBV5-1 to TRBJ2-7, with TRBD2 matching over 16 bases. This CDR3 spans 18 amino acids. Germline values: CDR1 SGHRS, CDR2 YFSETQ. The V and J ends lost 4 bases and 3 bases, in that order; junction bases with no gene match: 10. CDR3 in amino acids: CASSRGLAGGPEDYEQYF. The CDR3 bases are TGCGCCAGCAGCCGGGGACTAGCGGGAGGGCCTGAGGACTACGAGCAGTACTTC.

This clonotype came up many times. This chain joins TRBV7-9 and TRBJ2-5, with TRBD1 matching 9 bases. V lost 6 bases, J lost 2 bases, and 4 bases stayed unmatched. CDR3 length: 14 amino acids. Per germline, CDR1 SEHNR and CDR2 FQNEAQ (reference sequence). The CDR3 region is CASSQQGAQETQYF. The CDR3 nucleotides are TGTGCCAGCAGTCAACAGGGGGCTCAAGAGACCCAGTACTTC. Filled out from reference TRBV7-9 and TRBJ2-5, the complete variable domain reads DTGVSQNPRHKITKRGQNVTFRCDPISEHNRLYWYRQTLGQGPEFLTYFQNEAQLEKSRLLSDRFSAERPKGSFSTLEIQRTEQGDSAMYLCASSQQGAQETQYFGPGTRLLVL.

This chain links TRBV5-1 with TRBJ1-6; the match to TRBD1 covers 7 bases. CDR3 size: 14 residues. Germline assignment: CDR1 SGHRS and CDR2 YFSETQ. Trimming cost V 6 bases and J 10 bases; bases outside gene matches: 10. CDR3 loop: CASNLGDSRSPLHF. CDR3 bases: TGCGCCAGCAACCTAGGGGACAGCAGGTCACCCCTCCACTTT.

This clonotype showed up just a few times. The chain employs TRBV5-5 and TRBJ1-2; a possible D gene is TRBD1 (6 bases). Germline values: CDR1 SGHKS, CDR2 YYEKEE (reference sequence). V was trimmed by 2 bases and J by 3 bases, leaving 14 bases between them. The CDR3 sequence is 15 residues long. This CDR3 reads CASSFSGGLDYGYTF. CDR3 DNA: TGTGCCAGCAGCTTTTCGGGGGGCCTAGACTATGGCTACACCTTC. The whole variable domain, remainder taken from reference TRBV5-5 and TRBJ1-2, is DAGVTQSPTHLIKTRGQQVTLRCSPISGHKSVSWYQQVLGQGPQFIFQYYEKEERGRGNFPDRFSARQFPNYSSELNVNALLLGDSALYLCASSFSGGLDYGYTFGSGTRLTVV.

This clonotype has more than one count but fewer than ten. The J gene is TRBJ1-2, the V gene TRBV20-1; D possibly corresponds to TRBD1 (5 bases). Deletions cut 2 bases from V and 0 bases from J, with 13 bases between. The CDR3 consists of 15 residues. Germline CDR1 reads DFQATT; CDR2 reads SNEGSKA (reference sequence). CDR3 region: CSARTSTVANYGYTF. In nucleotides, the CDR3 is TGCAGTGCTAGAACGTCGACAGTAGCTAACTATGGCTACACCTTC.